There are a few counts of the clone carrying this T cell receptor beta chain. Its antigen is as yet unknown. The treatment was: oral pan-JAK inhibitor, 5-10 mg twice daily. cDNA reverse transcribed from extracted RNA served as the sequencing template. The data were produced by immunoSEQ multiplex PCR, yet TCRdb's version contains in-frame clones alone and is incomplete. The sample has roughly 250,000 clones; 50% to 75% are singletons. V shed 3 bases and J shed 1 base, with 13 bases lying between them. The length of the CDR3 is 17 residues. The germline gives CDR1 LNHNV, CDR2 YYDKDF (reference sequence). The data were taken from a study of CD8+ T cells in alopecia areata. Study overall: At a dose of 5 to 10 mg twice daily, oral tofacitinib was given to treated patients.

Study-level points and caveats: It was observed that many expanded lesional clones persisted in scalp and blood during tofacitinib.

The sequencing here drew on CD4+ T cells sorted from blood, taken at approximately week 52, from a patient treated with tofacitinib. This TCR was recovered from a human donor with alopecia areata. The rearrangement joins TRBV15 to TRBJ1-6, with D unclear. The CDR3 region is CATSRERSSSYNSPLHF. CDR3 sequence (DNA): TGTGCCACCAGCAGGGAGAGAAGTTCGTCCTATAATTCACCCCTCCACTTT.